Listed below are T cell receptor beta chains from one sample, sequenced in a study of beta chain features in type 1 diabetes. Produced via immunoSEQ multiplex PCR; TCRdb's table is partial and in-frame only. The sample records around 160,000 clones, 40% to 60% being singletons. Sample: Tregs from blood. The receptor source for this set is a man aged 18 to 35 in good health. CDR3s include the opening cysteine and the closing phenylalanine or tryptophan. D genes are given only for firm matches. The listing skips clone size in some rows; elsewhere it reads once, few, many or a size class.

D	size	V	J	DNA	CDR3
TRBD1	few	TRBV7-2	TRBJ1-2	TGTGCCAGCAGCGCCTCACAGGGGTGGTATGGCTACACCTTC	CASSASQGWYGYTF
-	-	TRBV7-8	TRBJ1-6	TGTGCCAGCAGCCCGGCGGGTGAATATTCACCCCTCCACTTT	CASSPAGEYSPLHF
-	-	TRBV7-2	TRBJ2-1	TGTGCCAGCAGCTTGGATGGGCGGGGACAGTTTCGAAATGAGCAGTTCTTC	CASSLDGRGQFRNEQFF
TRBD1	-	TRBV5-1	TRBJ2-7	TGCGCCAGCGTCGACCCAGGGGGCTACGAGCAGTACTTC	CASVDPGGYEQYF
TRBD2	once	TRBV6-6	TRBJ2-3	TGTGCCAGCAGTTACTCGGGGGGGTGGACAGATACGCAGTATTTT	CASSYSGGWTDTQYF
TRBD1	-	TRBV30	TRBJ1-4	TGTGCCTGGAGTGCGGACAGGGAAGAAAAACTGTTTTTT	CAWSADREEKLFF
-	-	TRBV28	TRBJ1-1	TGTGCCAGCAGTTTAACGGCAGGGTACACTGAAGCTTTCTTT	CASSLTAGYTEAFF
-	-	TRBV29-1	TRBJ1-2	TGCAGCGTTGAAGCCCCAGCTAACTATGGCTACACCTTC	CSVEAPANYGYTF
-	-	TRBV6-1	TRBJ1-6	TGTGCCAGCAGCGGGGAACTCCATTACAGCTCACCCCTCCACTTT	CASSGELHYSSPLHF
TRBD1	-	TRBV6-5	TRBJ1-1	TGTGCCAGCAGTTACTTAGGGACAGGGGCCGAAGCTTTCTTT	CASSYLGTGAEAFF
-	few	TRBV4-3	TRBJ1-4	TGCGCCAGCAGCCTGTCCGCAGGGACTAATGAAAAACTGTTTTTT	CASSLSAGTNEKLFF
-	-	TRBV10-3	TRBJ1-2	TGTGCCATCAGTGAGGGGCTTGCCGACTATGGCTACACCTTC	CAISEGLADYGYTF
-	few	TRBV7-2	TRBJ2-1	TGTGCCAGCAGCTTACGGTATGCGGGGCTCTACAATGAGCAGTTCTTC	CASSLRYAGLYNEQFF
-	-	TRBV7-9	TRBJ2-2	TGTGCCAGCAGCCCGGGACTGGGCACCGGGGAGCTGTTTTTT	CASSPGLGTGELFF
TRBD1	-	TRBV5-4	TRBJ1-1	TGTGCCAGCAGCTTGGACAGGGGGATAACGAACACTGAAGCTTTCTTT	CASSLDRGITNTEAFF
-	-	TRBV5-1	TRBJ1-1	TGCGCCAGCAGCTTGGCGTTGAACACTGAAGCTTTCTTT	CASSLALNTEAFF
-	few	TRBV4-2	TRBJ2-5	TGTGCCAGCAGCCAAGATCTTAGCGAGGGTTTGTACTTC	CASSQDLSEGLYF
-	-	TRBV5-5	TRBJ2-6	TGTGCCAGCAGCCTGAGCTCTGGGGCCAACGTCCTGACTTTC	CASSLSSGANVLTF
-	-	TRBV4-2	TRBJ1-4	TGTGCCAGCAGCCAAGAATTGGGGGCCGGGGAAAAACTGTTTTTT	CASSQELGAGEKLFF
-	-	TRBV5-1	TRBJ2-7	TGCGCCAGCAGCTATGGACAGTCCTACGAGCAGTACTTC	CASSYGQSYEQYF
-	-	TRBV27	TRBJ2-2	TGTGCCAGCAGTTCACCGGGACTTTACACCGGGGAGCTGTTTTTT	CASSSPGLYTGELFF
-	-	TRBV28	TRBJ1-3	TGTGCCAGCAGTTTGCCCGCGGCCGACACCATATATTTT	CASSLPAADTIYF
-	few	TRBV4-2	TRBJ1-4	TGTGCCAGCAGCCAAGATACCCAGGGGTGGACCGCAACTAATGAAAAACTGTTTTTT	CASSQDTQGWTATNEKLFF
-	-	TRBV30	TRBJ1-5	TGTGCCTGGAGGGCCTCGAGGGTTCAGCCCCAGCATTTT	CAWRASRVQPQHF
TRBD1	-	TRBV27	TRBJ1-1	TGTGCCAGCAGACGACAGGGCGGGAACACTGAAGCTTTCTTT	CASRRQGGNTEAFF
-	-	TRBV6-5	TRBJ1-6	TGTGCCAGCAGCCGAAGGGGTAATTCACCCCTCCACTTT	CASSRRGNSPLHF
-	-	TRBV6-1	TRBJ2-7	TGTGCCAGCAGTGTTCGAGAGGACTACGAGCAGTACTTC	CASSVREDYEQYF
TRBD1	-	TRBV4-1	TRBJ2-1	TGCGCCAGCAGCCAAGCCCCGGGACAGGGGGCAGGCAATGAGCAGTTCTTC	CASSQAPGQGAGNEQFF
-	-	TRBV18	TRBJ1-2	TGTGCCAGCTCCCCTACCCAGGGTAGCTATGGCTACACCTTC	CASSPTQGSYGYTF
TRBD2	-	TRBV25-1	TRBJ2-1	TGTGCCAGCAGTAATTGGGGGGAGGGCTACAATGAGCAGTTCTTC	CASSNWGEGYNEQFF
TRBD1	-	TRBV30	TRBJ1-2	TGTGCCTGGAGTACCCCCATGAGGGGGCGGTATGGCTACACCTTC	CAWSTPMRGRYGYTF
-	-	TRBV30	TRBJ1-1	TGTGCCTGGAGTAATCGAGGATACGGGAAGAAAGCTTTCTTT	CAWSNRGYGKKAFF
TRBD2	-	TRBV28	TRBJ2-3	TGTGCCAGCAGTTTATGGGCGGGGGGATCAGATACGCAGTATTTT	CASSLWAGGSDTQYF
-	-	TRBV27	TRBJ1-2	TGTGCCAGCAGTTTTGGGGGCAGGGCCCCCTATGGCTACACCTTC	CASSFGGRAPYGYTF
-	-	TRBV7-9	TRBJ2-1	TGTGCCACTACCCTGCGAGGACAGCCTTACAATGAGCAGTTCTTC	CATTLRGQPYNEQFF
-	few	TRBV7-9	TRBJ2-7	TGTGCCAGCAGCTTAACCGGGGGAATAGGCTACGAGCAGTACTTC	CASSLTGGIGYEQYF
TRBD1	-	TRBV29-1	TRBJ1-1	TGCAGCGTGGCACAGGGGACTAACACTGAAGCTTTCTTT	CSVAQGTNTEAFF
-	once	TRBV5-1	TRBJ2-1	TGCGCCAGCAGCTTGGCCGGCGGCAGCTCCTACAATGAGCAGTTCTTC	CASSLAGGSSYNEQFF
TRBD1	few	TRBV5-5	TRBJ2-5	TGTGCCAGCAGCTTGGGGGGGACAGGGGGTTGGGAGACCCAGTACTTC	CASSLGGTGGWETQYF
TRBD1	-	TRBV29-1	TRBJ1-2	TGCAGCGTTACCAGGGGGCCTGATGGCTACACCTTC	CSVTRGPDGYTF
-	-	TRBV1	TRBJ2-1	TGCACCAGCAGCCATCTCCAGCGGGGGGGATACAATGAGCAGTTCTTC	CTSSHLQRGGYNEQFF
-	-	TRBV9	TRBJ2-7	TGTGCCAGCAGCGTAGCAGGGATCGGCGAGCAGTACTTC	CASSVAGIGEQYF
-	-	TRBV10-3	TRBJ1-4	TGTGCCATCAGTGAGGGGGGGGCGGCTAATGAAAAACTGTTTTTT	CAISEGGAANEKLFF
TRBD1	once	TRBV6-5	TRBJ1-1	TGTGCCAGCACCCGGAGGGGACAGCCCACTGAAGCTTTCTTT	CASTRRGQPTEAFF
-	-	TRBV20-1	TRBJ1-2	TGCAGTGCTCACGGGGGCTATGGCTACACCTTC	CSAHGGYGYTF
TRBD2	few	TRBV5-1	TRBJ2-7	TGCGCCAGCAGCCCCTACCTTGTAGCGGGGGGACTCTACGAGCAGTACTTC	CASSPYLVAGGLYEQYF
TRBD1	few	TRBV6-6	TRBJ2-7	TGTGCCAGCAGACGACAGGGTATAACCTACGAGCAGTACTTC	CASRRQGITYEQYF
-	few	TRBV5-1	TRBJ2-3	TGCGCCAGCAGCTCGTACAGGGCCACAGATACGCAGTATTTT	CASSSYRATDTQYF
TRBD2	few	TRBV7-2	TRBJ2-7	TGTGCCAGCAGCGGGTCGGGGGGGCCCTACGAGCAGTACTTC	CASSGSGGPYEQYF
-	few	TRBV10-3	TRBJ2-7	TGTGCCATCAGTGAGGGGGTCGTAAAGGGGGAGTACGAGCAGTACTTC	CAISEGVVKGEYEQYF
TRBD1	-	TRBV6-5	TRBJ1-4	TGTGCCAGCTGGCCCAGGGGGCGTTGGGGTGAAAAACTGTTTTTT	CASWPRGRWGEKLFF
-	-	TRBV10-3	TRBJ1-1	TGTGCCATCAGACCGAGCATGGACATAGAAGCTTTCTTT	CAIRPSMDIEAFF